This T cell receptor (beta chain) was identified during a study of cytomegalovirus exposure and HLA in healthy donors. Study-level results: A few CMV-associated chains proved CMV antigen-specific in vitro.

60 Vbeta and 13 Jbeta primers were used in PCR. Clones were read by immunoSEQ multiplex PCR, and TCRdb kept only the in-frame ones, dropping some. The data show fewer than 150,000 clones, 77% seen once. The V and J ends lost 4 bases and 13 bases, in that order; junction bases with no gene match: 6. The CDR3 consists of 13 residues. Germline V lookup: CDR1 WNHNN, CDR2 SYGVQD (reference sequence). On this clone: Its antigen is not known.

This clonotype was obtained from a human donor in good health. The rearrangement links TRBV10-1 to TRBJ2-1; TRBD2 aligns across 11 bases. The sample consisted of PBMCs. The CDR3 bases are TGCGCCAGCAGTGGTACTAGCGGGAGATTTCAGTTCTTC. Translation gives CASSGTSGRFQFF.